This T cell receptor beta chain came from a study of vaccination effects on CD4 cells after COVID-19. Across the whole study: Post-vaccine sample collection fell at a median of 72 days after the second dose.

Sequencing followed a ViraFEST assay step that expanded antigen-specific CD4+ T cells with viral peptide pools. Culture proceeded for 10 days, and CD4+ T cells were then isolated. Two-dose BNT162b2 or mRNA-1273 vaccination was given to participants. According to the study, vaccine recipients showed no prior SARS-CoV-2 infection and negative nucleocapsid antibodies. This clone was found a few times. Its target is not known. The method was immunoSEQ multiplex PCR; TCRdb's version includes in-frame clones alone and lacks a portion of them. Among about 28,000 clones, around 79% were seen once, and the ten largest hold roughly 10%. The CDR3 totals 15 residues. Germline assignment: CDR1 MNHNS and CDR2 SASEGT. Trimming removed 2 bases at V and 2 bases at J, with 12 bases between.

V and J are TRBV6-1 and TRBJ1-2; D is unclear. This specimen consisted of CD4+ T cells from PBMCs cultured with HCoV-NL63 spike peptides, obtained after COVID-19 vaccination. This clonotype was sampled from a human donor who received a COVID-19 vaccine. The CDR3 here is CASSENEIGNYGYTF. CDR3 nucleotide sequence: TGTGCCAGCAGTGAAAACGAAATAGGGAACTATGGCTACACCTTC.